Included here is one TCR beta chain sequence, with context. The antigen this receptor binds is unknown. No quality values exist for individual bases; no much larger clone is one base distant. The sample is drawn from a study of blood T cell repertoires in COVID-19 (dated by TCRdb to 2018 to 2020). Background on the whole study: Samples covering the acute and convalescent phases of COVID-19 were provided by collaborators in the United States, Italy and Spain. HLA class I and class II types, where available, came from metadata supplied by the sample provider rather than from assay-based typing. The dataset comprised deeply sampled blood TCRbeta repertoires from subjects exposed to, actively infected with, or recovered from COVID-19. The repertoires were made available in a free public database intended to serve as a resource for research on the immune response to SARS-CoV-2. The prospective study material was composed of cDNA or gDNA derived from T cells, B-cell-depleted T cells, or PBMCs. The sample metadata nearly always contained a de-identified subject ID, COVID-19 status, age in years and sex. The samples were drawn from two sources: the first 160 participants of the ongoing ImmuneRACE study, and over 950 subjects contributed by 6 global collaborators.

What the work shows at the level of the full study, not this receptor alone: The quantity of clinical and demographic metadata differed by source and by participant and was supplied without curation.

Each collaborating institution followed its own protocols to collect whole blood in K2EDTA tubes. Collaborator samples were shipped for TCRbeta analysis as frozen whole blood, isolated PBMCs, or DNA extracted from either sample type. The immunoSEQ Assay, a bias-controlled multiplex PCR, was used to amplify TCRbeta CDR3 regions from genomic DNA. As for the original processing: Nucleated cell counts per sample were estimated from amplification of reference gene primers within the assay. To quantify the absolute abundance of each unique TCRbeta CDR3 rearrangement, sequence reads were collapsed and filtered. Productive Simpson clonality was computed per sample as the square root of Simpson's diversity index over productive rearrangements. This is the immuneACCESS table as TCRdb keeps it, with only in-frame sequences that have V and J called. A part of the clones is gone; compared with another copy, unresolved V genes explain less than half, and the rest is unexplained. V and J calls and clone size are as listed in that table; D and trimming were resolved from the DNA. This sample has 75,000 to 95,000 clones in its table, and around nine tenths of those were observed once. The top ten clonotypes cover about 4.8% of the sample.

Sequencing used peripheral blood. This TCR derives from a man aged 45 to 65 with active COVID-19.

This receptor carries the CDR3 CASSLITSAGAYEQYF. The DNA sequence reads TGTGCCAGCAGTCTGATAACAAGCGCGGGGGCCTACGAGCAGTACTTC. This chain is built from TRBV28 and TRBJ2-7; a stretch of 7 junction bases matches TRBD2. Including the terminal cysteine and phenylalanine, the CDR3 comprises 16 residues. The CDR3 DNA has 48 bases and is translated from base 1. Clipping removes 5 bases from V and 2 bases from J, with 12 as the unmatched junction base count. The germline V gene gives CDR1 as MDHEN and CDR2 as SYDVKM.